The source of this TCR beta chain is a study of identical twins. Study-wide findings and caveats: Models underestimated TCR alpha sharing (out-of-frame) in monozygotic twins. Twin-shared out-of-frame alpha sequences showed excess low generation probability.

Through template switching, a universal primer site was introduced, and the cDNA contained unique molecular identifiers. TCRdb analysed the 5' RACE reads with MiXCR anew, one entry per CDR3 protein. Counted here are some 600,000 distinct CDR3 sequences, just over 7% occurring once; the ten biggest clones make up roughly 1.6%. Germline loops: CDR1 SGDLS, CDR2 YYNGEE. Trimming cost V 0 bases and J 0 bases, with 4 bases left between them. The CDR3 covers 15 residues. Ten or more counts support this clonotype. What it binds is unknown. These data also featured in a second study, about yellow fever vaccine responses in identical twins. That study adds: Twins showed a vaccine T cell response that reportedly seemed partly convergent, partly personalized.

The sequence was collected from a woman under 30 in good health. Sequenced material: PBMCs. The chain carries TRBV9 and TRBJ2-6, with D unclear. The CDR3 DNA reads TGTGCCAGCAGCGTAGGGAGCTCTGGGGCCAACGTCCTGACTTTC. This sequence encodes CASSVGSSGANVLTF.